This T cell receptor beta chain is from a study of shared clonotypes between healthy human individuals. Repertoires were generated with immunoSEQ multiplex PCR, while TCRdb's copy carries only in-frame clones and drops some. This sample has 2 million or so clones; 85% to 95% occur once, and the top ten carry 0.13%. This receptor was obtained from a man aged 18-30 years in good health. What was sequenced was naive CD4+ T cells sorted from blood. Noted subset: CD45RA+ positively selected.

The CDR3, as DNA: TGTGCCAGCAGTTGGGGACTAGCGGGAGTTGGAGAGACCCAGTACTTC. Its translation: CASSWGLAGVGETQYF. The chain combines TRBV6-4 with TRBJ2-5; 14 bases are shared with TRBD2. Germline V gene sequence: CDR1 MRHNA, CDR2 SNTAGT. The CDR3 is 16 amino acids. J lost 4 bases, V lost 5 bases, and 6 bases had no gene match.